The 3 T cell receptor beta chains below were found in one sample sequenced in a study of blood T cell repertoires in COVID-19. Using immunoSEQ multiplex PCR, the repertoire was profiled, and TCRdb retains in-frame clones only, with some absent. The sample lists 60,000 to 80,000 clones, over 85% occurring once. Sequencing used peripheral blood. These receptors were collected from a human donor in a cohort sampled during active COVID-19.

J is TRBJ2-2 and V is TRBV25-1; 12 nucleotides align to TRBD2. The trim removed 2 bases at V and 7 bases at J, leaving 8 bases unmatched. CDR1 is MGHDK, CDR2 SYGVNS, per germline. The CDR3 contains 17 residues. CDR3 amino acids: CASSERLAGGPDGELFF. The CDR3 DNA follows: TGTGCCAGCAGTGAACGGCTAGCGGGAGGGCCCGACGGGGAGCTGTTTTTT.

The V gene is TRBV6-4, the J gene TRBJ2-1, with TRBD2 matching over 8 bases. The CDR3 is 15 residues long. V trimming: 7 bases; J trimming: 7 bases; junction bases outside the gene matches: 12. Germline V gene sequence: CDR1 MRHNA, CDR2 SNTAGT. In DNA, the CDR3 is TGTGCCAGCACCCCCTCAGCGGGAGTAGGAAATGAGCAGTTCTTC. As protein: CASTPSAGVGNEQFF.

This clone was recorded only once. The chain has TRBV19 and TRBJ1-2, with 10 bases identical to TRBD1. This CDR3 has 15 residues. Germline assignment: CDR1 LNHDA and CDR2 SQIVND (reference sequence). V shed 5 bases and J 4 bases; nucleotides not matched to a gene: 7. The CDR3 coding sequence is TGTGCCAGTAGTCCTTCCGGGACAGGGGTCTATGGCTACACCTTC. Its protein product is CASSPSGTGVYGYTF.